The present TCR beta chain was sequenced within a study of identical twins. Study observations and caveats: Sequences that were beta out-of-frame showed weaker excess twin sharing.

The germline V and J ends were trimmed by 3 bases and 4 bases, with 12 bases remaining between them. This CDR3 contains 14 residues. MiXCR was run by TCRdb on the 5' RACE reads, yielding one entry per CDR3 protein. Among 400,000 to 550,000 distinct CDR3 sequences listed, 22% were seen once. This clonotype has ten or more counts. Its specificity is unknown. The same data also contributed to another study, on T cells expressing NK-cell markers.

Sequencing was carried out using CD4+ T cells sorted from blood. V is TRBV12-3 or TRBV12-4 and J is TRBJ1-2; the D gene is possibly TRBD1 (5 bases). This sequence originates from a woman aged 18 to 35 in good health. The CDR3 is CASSFGGKSYGYTF. The DNA of the CDR3 is TGTGCCAGCAGTTTTGGGGGGAAGAGCTATGGCTACACCTTC.